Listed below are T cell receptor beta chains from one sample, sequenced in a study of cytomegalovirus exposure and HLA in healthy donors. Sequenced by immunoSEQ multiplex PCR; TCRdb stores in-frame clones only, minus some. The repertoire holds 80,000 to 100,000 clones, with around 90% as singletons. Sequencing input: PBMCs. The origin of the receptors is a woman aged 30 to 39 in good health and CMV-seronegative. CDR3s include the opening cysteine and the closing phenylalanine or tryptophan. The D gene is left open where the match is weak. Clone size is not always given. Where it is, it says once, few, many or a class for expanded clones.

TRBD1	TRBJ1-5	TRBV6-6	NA	CASSYSTDREFQPQHF	TGTGCCAGCAGTTACTCCACGGACAGGGAGTTTCAGCCCCAGCATTTT
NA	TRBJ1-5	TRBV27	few	CASGSDQPQHF	TGTGCCAGCGGTTCCGATCAGCCCCAGCATTTT
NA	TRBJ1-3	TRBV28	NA	CASSLRPWGKRKGNTIYF	TGTGCCAGCAGTTTAAGGCCCTGGGGCAAACGTAAAGGAAACACCATATATTTT
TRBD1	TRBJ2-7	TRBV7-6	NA	CASSPGQGDYEQYF	TGTGCCAGCAGCCCGGGACAGGGAGACTACGAGCAGTACTTC
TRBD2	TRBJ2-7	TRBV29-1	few	CSVHIAGTNLYEQYF	TGCAGCGTTCACATAGCGGGAACGAACCTCTACGAGCAGTACTTC
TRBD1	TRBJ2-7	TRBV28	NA	CASTRTGGVGNPHEQYF	TGTGCCAGCACCAGGACAGGGGGCGTCGGGAACCCCCACGAGCAGTACTTC
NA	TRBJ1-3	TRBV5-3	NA	CARSLGMGRHMPLTGGNTIYF	TGTGCCAGAAGCTTGGGAATGGGGAGGCATATGCCACTAACGGGAGGAAACACCATATATTTT
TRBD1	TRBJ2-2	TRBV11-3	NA	CASSPPPGGQGLGELFF	TGTGCCAGCAGCCCACCTCCGGGAGGACAGGGGTTAGGGGAGCTGTTTTTT
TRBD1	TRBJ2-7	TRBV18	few	CASSTGTGAYEQYF	TGTGCCAGCTCAACCGGGACAGGGGCCTACGAGCAGTACTTC
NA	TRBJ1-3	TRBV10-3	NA	CAISETGSSLSTIYF	TGTGCCATCAGTGAGACAGGTTCGAGTCTCAGCACCATATATTTT
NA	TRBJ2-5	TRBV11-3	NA	CASSLGGQPVETQYF	TGTGCCAGCAGCTTAGGCGGCCAGCCGGTCGAGACCCAGTACTTC
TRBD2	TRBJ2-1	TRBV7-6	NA	CASSFASGLYNEQFF	TGTGCCAGCAGCTTCGCTAGCGGACTCTACAATGAGCAGTTCTTC
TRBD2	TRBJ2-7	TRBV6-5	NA	CASSNRLAGGHEQYF	TGTGCCAGCAGTAACCGACTAGCGGGAGGGCACGAGCAGTACTTC
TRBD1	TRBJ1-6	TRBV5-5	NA	CASSRMGQTNSPLHF	TGTGCCAGCAGTAGGATGGGACAGACAAATTCACCCCTCCACTTT
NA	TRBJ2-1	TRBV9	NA	CASSVVVGAHEQFF	TGTGCCAGCAGCGTCGTTGTCGGAGCCCATGAGCAGTTCTTC
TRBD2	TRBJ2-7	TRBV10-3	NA	CAIRVVAGTYEQYF	TGTGCCATCAGGGTAGTAGCGGGAACCTACGAGCAGTACTTC
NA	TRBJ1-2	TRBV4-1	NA	CASSHEGFYGYTF	TGCGCCAGCAGCCACGAGGGTTTCTATGGCTACACCTTC
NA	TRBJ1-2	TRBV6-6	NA	CASSSLYGYTF	TGTGCCAGCAGCTCCCTCTATGGCTACACCTTC
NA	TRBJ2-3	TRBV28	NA	CASRRSDTQYF	TGTGCCAGCAGACGGTCGGATACGCAGTATTTT
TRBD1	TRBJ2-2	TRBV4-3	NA	CASSPFTGGTGELFF	TGCGCCAGCAGCCCCTTCACAGGGGGCACCGGGGAGCTGTTTTTT
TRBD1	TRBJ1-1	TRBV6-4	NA	CASRGTNRGDTEAFF	TGTGCCAGCAGGGGCACCAACAGGGGGGACACTGAAGCTTTCTTT